This T cell receptor (beta chain) is from a study of metastatic and nonmetastatic thyroid tumors. Study at large: Repertoires were compared across blood and tumor or nodule tissue from malignant and benign thyroid patients.

The study, taken as a whole, reports: Benign nodules reportedly had significantly lower TCR beta diversity than malignant thyroid tumors in blood and tumor.

Each patient went into thyroid surgery without having received any treatment. About this clone: Antigen specificity is unknown.

Per the study methods: The authors used CDR3 differences across clinicopathological groups to build a distant-metastasis classifier for papillary thyroid cancer. TCRdb re-clonotyped the PCR reads via MiXCR. In this record, the V and J calls reflect TCRdb's handling and not the investigators' own analysis. The sample yields some 38,000 clones, roughly 18% seen once. Germline V gene lookup returns CDR1 ENHRY and CDR2 SYGVKD. This CDR3 is built from 14 residues. The sequencing sample was made of blood. The sequence came from a female donor with papillary thyroid cancer or a benign thyroid nodule (not recorded which). Some clones in this sample may be carry-over from other donors' samples. This chain joins TRBV10-3 and TRBJ2-3, with D hard to call. The CDR3 coding sequence is TGTGTCACTCTTGACCGGTGCCAGACAGATACGCAGTATTTT. This encodes CVTLDRCQTDTQYF.